The 16 T cell receptor beta chains below were found in one sample sequenced in a study of blood T cell repertoires in COVID-19. TCRdb's table, derived via immunoSEQ multiplex PCR, lists solely in-frame clones and lacks some. The top ten clones hold more than 9.5% of a sample with 55,000 to 75,000 clones, around 80% of them seen once. Sequencing was done on a sample of peripheral blood. The receptors derive from a human donor in a cohort sampled during active COVID-19.

This clone has a handful of counts. The rearrangement links TRBV4-3 to TRBJ1-5; no reliable D call. Germline-derived CDR1 and CDR2 are LGHNA and YSLEER. The CDR3 length is 14 residues. The V gene lost 2 bases and the J gene lost 9 bases, with 14 bases spanning the gap. The CDR3 sequence: CASSQSRVEGPQHF. The CDR3 coding sequence is TGCGCCAGCAGCCAATCAAGGGTCGAGGGGCCCCAGCATTTT.

The rearrangement uses TRBV18 and TRBJ2-7; TRBD1 aligns across 9 bases. Germline assignment: CDR1 KGHSH and CDR2 LQKENI. The CDR3 has 15 amino acids. Germline trimming cut 3 bases from V and 2 bases from J; bases unmatched to any gene: 5. CDR3 region: CASSPAGTGPYEQYF. Here the CDR3 DNA reads TGTGCCAGCTCACCGGCGGGGACAGGGCCCTACGAGCAGTACTTC.

The genes are TRBV6-5 and TRBJ2-2; a weak D match, TRBD1 (6 bases). The germline V and J ends were trimmed by 8 bases and 2 bases, with 12 bases remaining between them. The CDR3 is made up of 14 amino acids. CDR1 and CDR2 from the germline V gene are MNHEY and SVGAGI. CDR3 nucleotide sequence: TGTGCCAGCGCTGGGACATTCAACACCGGGGAGCTGTTTTTT. This translates into CASAGTFNTGELFF.

The chain is built from TRBV10-3 and TRBJ2-2, with 10 positions matching TRBD1. Germline trimming cut 9 bases from V and 5 bases from J; bases unmatched to any gene: 9. The CDR3 spans 15 residues. CDR1 and CDR2 from the germline V gene are ENHRY and SYGVKD. The CDR3 loop reads CAISPGTGVTGELFF. The CDR3, as DNA: TGTGCCATTTCCCCCGGGACAGGGGTAACCGGGGAGCTGTTTTTT.

The count of this clone is one. This chain uses TRBV27 with TRBJ2-1; TRBD1 matches 9 bases. V was clipped by 4 bases and J by 7 bases; unmatched bases: 2. CDR1 and CDR2 from the germline V gene are MNHEY and SMNVEV (reference sequence). The CDR3 has 13 residues. DNA for the CDR3: TGTGCCAGCAGTTGGGGGACAGGGAATGAGCAGTTCTTC. Amino acids: CASSWGTGNEQFF.

In nucleotides, the CDR3 is TGTGCCAGCAGCTTACAGGGGGTTGGGGAAAAACTGTTTTTT. It yields the protein CASSLQGVGEKLFF. The V and J genes are TRBV7-2 and TRBJ1-4; TRBD1 matches 7 bases. This CDR3 region has 14 residues. Germline V gene lookup returns CDR1 SGHTA and CDR2 FQGNSA. V dropped 2 bases and J dropped 8; count of bases not matched to a gene: 5.

This clone was observed once. The genes are TRBV5-1 and TRBJ2-1; 7 bases line up with TRBD2. Trimming cost V 6 bases and J 6 bases; bases outside gene matches: 12. CDR1 is SGHRS and CDR2 is YFSETQ in the germline V gene. This CDR3 is 15 amino acids long. The CDR3 DNA is TGCGCCAGCACCCTGGGGGGGAGGGCCAGCAATGAGCAGTTCTTC. Encoded protein: CASTLGGRASNEQFF.

The rearrangement joins TRBV12-3 or TRBV12-4 to TRBJ1-1, with a tentative D call TRBD1 (5 bases). V lost 6 bases and J lost 7, with 9 bases in between. The CDR3 is 11 amino acids. The CDR3 reads CASSSTGEAFF. The CDR3 region has the DNA TGTGCCAGCAGCTCCACAGGTGAAGCTTTCTTT.

The count of this clone is one. The V gene is TRBV6-1, the J gene TRBJ1-5; TRBD1 is a possible D gene (5 bases). Trimming stripped 2 bases from V and 6 bases from J, with 17 bases between. The CDR3 has 16 residues. Germline V gene lookup returns CDR1 MNHNS and CDR2 SASEGT. CDR3 DNA sequence: TGTGCCAGCAGTGAATTCGGGGAGGGGTTGGGTCAGCCCCAGCATTTT. Translated: CASSEFGEGLGQPQHF.

A few counts support this clone. V is TRBV28 and J is TRBJ1-2; 12 bases are shared with TRBD1. The ends lost 3 bases at V and 8 bases at J; junction bases unmatched: 7. The CDR3 totals 15 residues. Germline CDR1 reads MDHEN; CDR2 reads SYDVKM. The CDR3 here is CASSFPGTGGEGYTF. The CDR3 DNA reads TGTGCCAGCAGTTTCCCCGGGACAGGGGGCGAAGGCTACACCTTC.

V usage is TRBV28 and J usage is TRBJ2-5; 10 bases match TRBD1. The CDR3 totals 16 residues. V gave up 5 bases and J gave up 5 bases; unmatched junction bases: 11. Looked up from germline, CDR1 is MDHEN and CDR2 is SYDVKM. The CDR3 DNA follows: TGTGCCAGCAGTCACCCCAGGGACAGGGGACGGGAGACCCAGTACTTC. It specifies CASSHPRDRGRETQYF.

The rearrangement uses TRBV7-9 and TRBJ1-4, with D unclear. V dropped 6 bases and J dropped 0 bases, with 11 bases sitting between them. This CDR3 contains 15 residues. Germline V gene sequence: CDR1 SEHNR, CDR2 FQNEAQ (reference sequence). In DNA form, the CDR3 reads TGTGCCAGCAGTCAAGGACTGGCAACTAATGAAAAACTGTTTTTT. Translated, it gives CASSQGLATNEKLFF. Supplemented by reference TRBV7-9 and TRBJ1-4, the full variable domain reads DTGVSQNPRHKITKRGQNVTFRCDPISEHNRLYWYRQTLGQGPEFLTYFQNEAQLEKSRLLSDRFSAERPKGSFSTLEIQRTEQGDSAMYLCASSQGLATNEKLFFGSGTQLSVL.

The gene calls are TRBV2 and TRBJ1-2, with 7 bases matching TRBD1. The CDR3 is 13 amino acids. Losses at the gene ends were 6 bases for V and 12 bases for J; bases not matched to a gene: 13. Germline-derived CDR1 and CDR2 are SNHLY and FYNNEI. Here the CDR3 reads CASRAPQGPLNTF. CDR3 coding DNA: TGTGCCAGCAGAGCCCCACAGGGGCCTCTGAACACCTTC.

The chain recombines TRBV14 with TRBJ2-2, with TRBD2 as a possible D gene (6 bases). The germline gives CDR1 SGHDN, CDR2 FVKESK. V lost 8 bases and J lost 3, with 13 bases in between. This CDR3 region has 14 residues. CDR3 in DNA: TGTGCCAGCCGCAGGGAGGTCGACACCGGGGAGCTGTTTTTT. Residues: CASRREVDTGELFF.

This clone was seen a few times. This chain links TRBV5-1 with TRBJ1-2; D is perhaps TRBD1 (5 bases). The CDR3 is 15 residues long. CDR1 is SGHRS and CDR2 is YFSETQ in the germline V gene. V lost 2 bases, J lost 4 bases, and 15 bases lay in between. Here the CDR3 DNA reads TGCGCCAGCAGCTTACAACCCCAGGGAGGCTATGGCTACACCTTC. Protein sequence: CASSLQPQGGYGYTF.

The chain joins TRBV4-1 to TRBJ2-2; possible D gene TRBD2, 6 bases. Trimming cost V 4 bases and J 7 bases, with 13 bases left between them. Germline-derived CDR1 and CDR2 are MGHRA and YSYEKL. The CDR3 is 14 residues long. CDR3 residues: CASSRDPGDGELFF. The CDR3 bases are TGCGCCAGCAGCCGAGACCCGGGGGACGGGGAGCTGTTTTTT.